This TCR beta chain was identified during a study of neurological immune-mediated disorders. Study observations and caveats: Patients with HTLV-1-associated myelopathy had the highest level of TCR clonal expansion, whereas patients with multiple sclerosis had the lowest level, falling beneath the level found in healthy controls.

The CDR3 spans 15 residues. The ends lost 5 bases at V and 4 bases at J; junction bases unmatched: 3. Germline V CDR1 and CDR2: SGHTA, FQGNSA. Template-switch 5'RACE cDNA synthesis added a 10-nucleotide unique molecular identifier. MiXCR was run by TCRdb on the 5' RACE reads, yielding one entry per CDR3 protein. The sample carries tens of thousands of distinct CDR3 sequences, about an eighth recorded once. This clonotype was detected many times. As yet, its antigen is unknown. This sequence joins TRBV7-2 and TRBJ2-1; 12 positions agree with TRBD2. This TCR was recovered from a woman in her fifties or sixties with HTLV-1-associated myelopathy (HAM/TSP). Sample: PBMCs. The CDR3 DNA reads TGTGCCAGCAGCACAACTAGCGGGGGGTACAATGAGCAGTTCTTC. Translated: CASSTTSGGYNEQFF.